This T cell receptor (beta chain) was retrieved from a study of shared clonotypes between healthy human individuals. A few counts support this clone. The CDR3 loop spans 12 amino acids. V lost 6 bases to trimming and J lost 7 bases, with 9 bases between them. The V gene's germline CDR1 is MNHEY and CDR2 SMNVEV (reference sequence). Several immunoSEQ 96-well plates shared each subset's DNA, each plate a replicate. Sequencing of unsorted PBMC DNA was carried out using ten immunoSEQ deep assay plates. Repertoires were generated with immunoSEQ multiplex PCR, while TCRdb's copy carries only in-frame clones and drops some. Of about 480,000 clones in the sample, about 80% are singletons; the top ten hold around 13%.

The sample taken for sequencing was PBMCs. The receptor's source is a woman in her 40s in good health. Some clones in this sample may be carry-over from other donors' samples. This chain joins TRBV27 and TRBJ2-2, with TRBD2 as a possible D gene (5 bases). The CDR3 sequence: CASSGEFGELFF. Written as DNA, the CDR3 is TGTGCCAGCAGCGGGGAGTTCGGGGAGCTGTTTTTT.